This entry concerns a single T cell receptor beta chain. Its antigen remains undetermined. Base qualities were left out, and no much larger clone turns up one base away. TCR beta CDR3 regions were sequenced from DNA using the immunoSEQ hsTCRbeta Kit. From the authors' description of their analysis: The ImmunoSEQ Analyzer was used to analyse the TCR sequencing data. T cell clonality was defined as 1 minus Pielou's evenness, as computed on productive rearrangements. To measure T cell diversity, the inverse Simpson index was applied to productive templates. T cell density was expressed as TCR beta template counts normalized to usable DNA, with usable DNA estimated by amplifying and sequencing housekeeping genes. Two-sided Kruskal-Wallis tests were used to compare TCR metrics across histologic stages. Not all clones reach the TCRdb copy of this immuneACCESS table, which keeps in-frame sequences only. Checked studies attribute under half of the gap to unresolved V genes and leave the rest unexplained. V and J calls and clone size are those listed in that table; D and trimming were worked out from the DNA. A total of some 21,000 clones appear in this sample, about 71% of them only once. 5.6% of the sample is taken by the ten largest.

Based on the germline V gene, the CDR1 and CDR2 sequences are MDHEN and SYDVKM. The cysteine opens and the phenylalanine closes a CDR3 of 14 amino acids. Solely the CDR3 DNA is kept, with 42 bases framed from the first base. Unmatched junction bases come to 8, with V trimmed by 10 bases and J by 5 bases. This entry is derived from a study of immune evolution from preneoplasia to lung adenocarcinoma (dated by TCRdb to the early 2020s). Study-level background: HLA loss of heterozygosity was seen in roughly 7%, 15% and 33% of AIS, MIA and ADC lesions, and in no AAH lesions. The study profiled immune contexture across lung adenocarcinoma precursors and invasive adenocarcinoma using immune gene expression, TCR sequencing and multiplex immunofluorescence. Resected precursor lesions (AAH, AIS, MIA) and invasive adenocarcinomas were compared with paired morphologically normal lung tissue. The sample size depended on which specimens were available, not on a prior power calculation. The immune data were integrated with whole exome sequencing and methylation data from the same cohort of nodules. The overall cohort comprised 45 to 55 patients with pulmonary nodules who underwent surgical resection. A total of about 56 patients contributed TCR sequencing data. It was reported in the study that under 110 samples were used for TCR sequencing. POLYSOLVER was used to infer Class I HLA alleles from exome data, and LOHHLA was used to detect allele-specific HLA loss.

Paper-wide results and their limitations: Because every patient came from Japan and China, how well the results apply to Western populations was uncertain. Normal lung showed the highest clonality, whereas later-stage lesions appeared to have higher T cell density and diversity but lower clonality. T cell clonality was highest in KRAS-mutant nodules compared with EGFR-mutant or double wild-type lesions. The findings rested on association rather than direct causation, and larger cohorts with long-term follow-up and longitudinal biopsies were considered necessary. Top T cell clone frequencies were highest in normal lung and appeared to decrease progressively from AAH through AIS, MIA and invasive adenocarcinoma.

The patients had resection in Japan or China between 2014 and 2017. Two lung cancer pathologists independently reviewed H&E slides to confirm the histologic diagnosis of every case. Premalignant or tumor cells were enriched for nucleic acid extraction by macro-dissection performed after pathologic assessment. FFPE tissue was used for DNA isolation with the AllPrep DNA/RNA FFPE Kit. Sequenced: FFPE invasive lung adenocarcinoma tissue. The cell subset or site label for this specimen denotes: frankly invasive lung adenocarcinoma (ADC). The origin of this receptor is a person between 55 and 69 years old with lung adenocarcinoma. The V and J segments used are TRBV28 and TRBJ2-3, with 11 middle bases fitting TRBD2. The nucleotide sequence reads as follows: TGTGCCACAAGTAGCGGGAGGGCCGGAGATACGCAGTATTTT. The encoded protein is CATSSGRAGDTQYF.